The rows below give T cell receptor beta chains drawn from one sample of a study of cytomegalovirus exposure and HLA in healthy donors. The protocol was immunoSEQ multiplex PCR, while the TCRdb copy is restricted to in-frame clones and leaves out a portion. This table has over 150,000 clones, about four fifths appearing once. Input material: PBMCs. Receptors were obtained from a girl between 10 and 17 years old in good health and CMV-seropositive. Each CDR3 is given with its conserved first and last residue. The D gene is left open where the match is weak. Clone size is not always given. Where it is, it says once, few, many or a class for expanded clones.

v_gene: TRBV6-1; j_gene: TRBJ1-6; d_gene: TRBD1; abundance: -; CDR3aa: CASSGLKTGGGSPLHF; CDR3nt: TGTGCCAGCAGTGGCCTTAAGACAGGGGGAGGATCACCCCTCCATTTT
v_gene: TRBV4-1; j_gene: TRBJ2-7; d_gene: -; abundance: -; CDR3aa: CASSQVFPGGSTPSEYF; CDR3nt: TGCGCCAGCAGCCAAGTCTTCCCCGGGGGAAGTACACCCTCTGAGTACTTC
v_gene: TRBV19; j_gene: TRBJ2-5; d_gene: TRBD2; abundance: -; CDR3aa: CASSSGGPPETQYF; CDR3nt: TGTGCCAGTTCTAGCGGGGGTCCGCCAGAGACCCAGTACTTC
v_gene: TRBV5-5; j_gene: TRBJ1-6; d_gene: -; abundance: -; CDR3aa: CASSLREISYNSPLHF; CDR3nt: TGTGCCAGCAGCTTGAGGGAGATCTCCTATAATTCACCCCTCCACTTT
v_gene: TRBV19; j_gene: TRBJ1-6; d_gene: -; abundance: few; CDR3aa: CASSIEFRAPLHF; CDR3nt: TGTGCCAGTAGTATAGAATTTCGAGCACCCCTCCACTTT
v_gene: TRBV7-2; j_gene: TRBJ1-6; d_gene: TRBD1; abundance: -; CDR3aa: CASSLERGHGRGNSPLHF; CDR3nt: TGTGCCAGCAGCTTAGAAAGGGGGCACGGTAGGGGTAATTCACCCCTCCACTTT
v_gene: TRBV5-6; j_gene: TRBJ1-1; d_gene: TRBD1; abundance: -; CDR3aa: CASSFDRVYTEAFF; CDR3nt: TGTGCCAGCAGCTTTGACAGGGTTTACACTGAAGCTTTCTTT
v_gene: TRBV7-9; j_gene: TRBJ2-5; d_gene: -; abundance: -; CDR3aa: CASSRSEVGTQYF; CDR3nt: TGTGCCAGCAGCCGGTCAGAGGTCGGGACCCAGTACTTC
v_gene: TRBV27; j_gene: TRBJ2-7; d_gene: -; abundance: -; CDR3aa: CASSFGAGTYEQYF; CDR3nt: TGTGCCAGCAGTTTTGGGGCAGGGACCTACGAGCAGTACTTC
v_gene: TRBV19; j_gene: TRBJ2-1; d_gene: -; abundance: -; CDR3aa: CASTPRAADNEQFF; CDR3nt: TGTGCCAGTACCCCCCGAGCGGCAGACAATGAGCAGTTCTTC
v_gene: TRBV29-1; j_gene: TRBJ2-5; d_gene: TRBD2; abundance: -; CDR3aa: CSAYGLAGGIGETQYF; CDR3nt: TGCAGCGCATACGGACTAGCGGGGGGGATAGGGGAGACCCAGTACTTC
v_gene: TRBV10-3; j_gene: TRBJ2-5; d_gene: -; abundance: -; CDR3aa: CAISRGTPKETQYF; CDR3nt: TGTGCCATCAGCCGCGGTACACCAAAAGAGACCCAGTACTTC
v_gene: TRBV7-9; j_gene: TRBJ2-7; d_gene: -; abundance: -; CDR3aa: CASSLEGTLWLEQYF; CDR3nt: TGTGCCAGCAGCTTAGAGGGGACTCTCTGGCTCGAGCAGTACTTC
v_gene: TRBV4-1; j_gene: TRBJ1-3; d_gene: -; abundance: -; CDR3aa: CASSQLGYTIYF; CDR3nt: TGCGCCAGCAGCCAACTCGGTTACACCATATATTTT
v_gene: TRBV30; j_gene: TRBJ2-5; d_gene: TRBD2; abundance: few; CDR3aa: CAWSIAGGRETQYF; CDR3nt: TGTGCCTGGAGTATAGCGGGGGGCCGAGAGACCCAGTACTTC
v_gene: TRBV6-5; j_gene: TRBJ2-7; d_gene: TRBD2; abundance: -; CDR3aa: CASRALAGGPWEQYF; CDR3nt: TGTGCCAGCAGAGCCCTAGCGGGGGGGCCTTGGGAGCAGTACTTC
v_gene: TRBV5-8; j_gene: TRBJ2-7; d_gene: -; abundance: -; CDR3aa: CASSLGQQTGEQYF; CDR3nt: TGTGCCAGCAGCTTGGGCCAGCAGACTGGGGAGCAGTACTTC
v_gene: TRBV6-6; j_gene: TRBJ2-3; d_gene: TRBD2; abundance: -; CDR3aa: CASRPGLAGNTDTQYF; CDR3nt: TGTGCCAGCAGACCGGGACTAGCGGGGAATACAGATACGCAGTATTTT
v_gene: TRBV6-5; j_gene: TRBJ2-1; d_gene: -; abundance: -; CDR3aa: CASSYSAGSYNEQFF; CDR3nt: TGTGCCAGCAGTTACTCGGCCGGGTCCTACAATGAGCAGTTCTTC
v_gene: TRBV29-1; j_gene: TRBJ1-3; d_gene: -; abundance: -; CDR3aa: CSVTGTHSGNTIYF; CDR3nt: TGCAGCGTTACGGGGACTCACTCTGGAAACACCATATATTTT
v_gene: TRBV6-5; j_gene: TRBJ1-2; d_gene: -; abundance: once; CDR3aa: CASSHGGGYTF; CDR3nt: TGTGCCAGCAGTCACGGGGGGGGCTACACCTTC
v_gene: TRBV27; j_gene: TRBJ2-7; d_gene: TRBD2; abundance: -; CDR3aa: CASNPGGQPYEQYF; CDR3nt: TGTGCCAGCAATCCGGGGGGGCAACCCTACGAGCAGTACTTC
v_gene: TRBV5-6; j_gene: TRBJ1-4; d_gene: TRBD1; abundance: -; CDR3aa: CASSLEQGTGEKLFF; CDR3nt: TGTGCCAGCAGCTTGGAACAGGGGACCGGTGAAAAACTGTTTTTT
v_gene: TRBV5-6; j_gene: TRBJ1-3; d_gene: TRBD1; abundance: few; CDR3aa: CASSWGTGYSGNTIYF; CDR3nt: TGTGCCAGCAGCTGGGGGACAGGCTACTCTGGAAACACCATATATTTT
v_gene: TRBV7-2; j_gene: TRBJ1-6; d_gene: -; abundance: -; CDR3aa: CASSLFRGKDNSPLHF; CDR3nt: TGTGCCAGCAGCTTATTTAGGGGTAAGGATAATTCACCCCTCCACTTT
v_gene: TRBV4-1; j_gene: TRBJ2-1; d_gene: TRBD1; abundance: -; CDR3aa: CASSRQGDYNEQFF; CDR3nt: TGCGCCAGCAGCCGACAGGGGGACTACAATGAGCAGTTCTTC
v_gene: TRBV5-5; j_gene: TRBJ1-6; d_gene: -; abundance: few; CDR3aa: CASSWGHLNSPLHF; CDR3nt: TGTGCCAGCAGCTGGGGACATTTGAATTCACCCCTCCACTTT
v_gene: TRBV27; j_gene: TRBJ2-7; d_gene: -; abundance: -; CDR3aa: CASSLGTSSSYEQYF; CDR3nt: TGTGCCAGCAGTTTAGGGACTTCCAGCTCCTACGAGCAGTACTTC
v_gene: TRBV6-1; j_gene: TRBJ1-1; d_gene: -; abundance: -; CDR3aa: CASSGSENTEAFF; CDR3nt: TGTGCCAGCAGTGGCTCAGAGAACACTGAAGCTTTCTTT
v_gene: TRBV11-3; j_gene: TRBJ1-5; d_gene: -; abundance: -; CDR3aa: CASSLDRGQPQHF; CDR3nt: TGTGCCAGCAGCTTAGATCGAGGGCAGCCCCAGCATTTT
v_gene: TRBV6-1; j_gene: TRBJ2-7; d_gene: TRBD2; abundance: -; CDR3aa: CATHRDYSYEQYF; CDR3nt: TGTGCCACCCACCGGGACTACTCCTACGAGCAGTACTTC
v_gene: TRBV6-1; j_gene: TRBJ1-5; d_gene: -; abundance: -; CDR3aa: CASSAEWGPQPQHF; CDR3nt: TGTGCCAGCAGCGCGGAGTGGGGGCCGCAGCCCCAGCATTTT
v_gene: TRBV9; j_gene: TRBJ1-2; d_gene: TRBD1; abundance: few; CDR3aa: CASSGDSIYGYTF; CDR3nt: TGTGCCAGCAGCGGGGACAGTATCTATGGCTACACCTTC
v_gene: TRBV18; j_gene: TRBJ2-2; d_gene: -; abundance: -; CDR3aa: CASSPLRVGELFF; CDR3nt: TGTGCCAGCTCACCACTCAGGGTCGGGGAGCTGTTTTTT
v_gene: TRBV7-2; j_gene: TRBJ2-3; d_gene: -; abundance: -; CDR3aa: CASRDSSGSGDTQYF; CDR3nt: TGTGCCAGCAGGGACAGTAGCGGGTCTGGAGATACGCAGTATTTT
v_gene: TRBV9; j_gene: TRBJ2-7; d_gene: TRBD1; abundance: -; CDR3aa: CASSVPPGQGAAEQYF; CDR3nt: TGTGCCAGCAGCGTCCCACCGGGACAGGGGGCCGCCGAGCAGTACTTC
v_gene: TRBV7-8; j_gene: TRBJ1-1; d_gene: TRBD1; abundance: -; CDR3aa: CASSLVSGGGLNTEAFF; CDR3nt: TGTGCCAGCAGCTTAGTCTCAGGGGGTGGGTTGAACACTGAAGCTTTCTTT
v_gene: TRBV19; j_gene: TRBJ1-1; d_gene: -; abundance: few; CDR3aa: CASSIWAYGTEAFF; CDR3nt: TGTGCCAGTAGTATTTGGGCGTATGGTACTGAAGCTTTCTTT
v_gene: TRBV5-8; j_gene: TRBJ2-7; d_gene: -; abundance: -; CDR3aa: CASSLGGEPSYYEQYF; CDR3nt: TGTGCCAGCAGCTTGGGCGGGGAGCCCTCATACTACGAGCAGTACTTC
v_gene: TRBV6-5; j_gene: TRBJ2-3; d_gene: TRBD1; abundance: -; CDR3aa: CASSVDRGADTQYF; CDR3nt: TGTGCCAGCAGCGTGGACAGGGGCGCAGATACGCAGTATTTT
v_gene: TRBV4-1; j_gene: TRBJ2-7; d_gene: TRBD2; abundance: -; CDR3aa: CASSQVWSGESSYEQYF; CDR3nt: TGCGCCAGCAGCCAAGTATGGAGCGGGGAGAGCTCCTACGAGCAGTACTTC
v_gene: TRBV6-5; j_gene: TRBJ1-2; d_gene: -; abundance: once; CDR3aa: CASSPGTSYGYTF; CDR3nt: TGTGCCAGCAGTCCCGGGACAAGTTATGGCTACACCTTC
v_gene: TRBV6-5; j_gene: TRBJ1-2; d_gene: -; abundance: -; CDR3aa: CASSYSSEGGYGYTF; CDR3nt: TGTGCCAGCAGTTACTCGAGTGAAGGCGGCTATGGCTACACCTTC
v_gene: TRBV2; j_gene: TRBJ2-5; d_gene: -; abundance: -; CDR3aa: CASNFGQETQYF; CDR3nt: TGTGCCAGCAATTTCGGTCAAGAGACCCAGTACTTC
v_gene: TRBV30; j_gene: TRBJ2-2; d_gene: TRBD2; abundance: -; CDR3aa: CAWNGGGAPGELFF; CDR3nt: TGTGCCTGGAACGGCGGGGGGGCCCCCGGGGAGCTGTTTTTT
v_gene: TRBV7-2; j_gene: TRBJ2-2; d_gene: TRBD2; abundance: -; CDR3aa: CASSPLRGATGELFF; CDR3nt: TGTGCCAGCAGCCCCCTGCGGGGGGCCACCGGGGAGCTGTTTTTT
v_gene: TRBV2; j_gene: TRBJ2-7; d_gene: -; abundance: few; CDR3aa: CASSSWDKSYEQYF; CDR3nt: TGTGCCAGCTCCTCCTGGGACAAATCCTACGAGCAGTACTTC
v_gene: TRBV6-5; j_gene: TRBJ2-2; d_gene: -; abundance: few; CDR3aa: CASSYSTSKAGELFF; CDR3nt: TGTGCCAGCAGTTACTCGACTAGTAAGGCCGGGGAGCTGTTTTTT
v_gene: TRBV5-8; j_gene: TRBJ2-5; d_gene: -; abundance: few; CDR3aa: CASSKQGFYGPNRETQYF; CDR3nt: TGTGCCAGCAGCAAACAGGGTTTCTATGGTCCAAACAGAGAGACCCAGTACTTC
v_gene: TRBV11-3; j_gene: TRBJ2-7; d_gene: TRBD1; abundance: -; CDR3aa: CASSDRGYEQYF; CDR3nt: TGTGCCAGCAGCGACAGGGGCTACGAGCAGTACTTC
v_gene: TRBV5-6; j_gene: TRBJ2-5; d_gene: TRBD2; abundance: -; CDR3aa: CASSPRLAGGPETQYF; CDR3nt: TGTGCCAGCAGCCCCAGACTAGCGGGGGGGCCAGAGACCCAGTACTTC
v_gene: TRBV11-2; j_gene: TRBJ1-2; d_gene: TRBD1; abundance: -; CDR3aa: CASSLDMGQGYYGYTF; CDR3nt: TGTGCCAGCAGCTTAGATATGGGACAGGGCTACTATGGCTACACCTTC
v_gene: TRBV2; j_gene: TRBJ1-2; d_gene: TRBD1; abundance: -; CDR3aa: CASIFGTGQYGYTF; CDR3nt: TGTGCCAGCATTTTTGGGACAGGGCAGTATGGCTACACCTTC
v_gene: TRBV7-6; j_gene: TRBJ2-2; d_gene: -; abundance: -; CDR3aa: CASSLGGFDTGELFF; CDR3nt: TGTGCCAGCAGCTTAGGAGGGTTTGACACCGGGGAGCTGTTTTTT
v_gene: TRBV6-1; j_gene: TRBJ2-2; d_gene: -; abundance: -; CDR3aa: CASITGGSITGELFF; CDR3nt: TGTGCCAGCATAACGGGTGGGTCGATCACCGGGGAGCTGTTTTTT
v_gene: TRBV5-4; j_gene: TRBJ2-6; d_gene: TRBD2; abundance: -; CDR3aa: CASAFFGGISGANVLTF; CDR3nt: TGTGCCAGCGCCTTTTTCGGGGGGATTTCTGGGGCCAACGTCCTGACTTTC